The T cell receptor (beta chain) described here comes from a study of CD8 T cells in ankylosing spondylitis. TCRdb used MiXCR to reprocess the 5' RACE reads, holding one entry per CDR3 protein. The repertoire has approximately 100,000 distinct CDR3 sequences, about 8.3% of them found once; the top ten carry more than 9.5%. The CDR3 contains 14 residues. V was trimmed by 6 bases and J by 4 bases, leaving 18 bases between them. CDR1 and CDR2 (germline): SQVTM, ANQGSEA. This clonotype has at least ten counts. Sequencing was carried out using blood, either unsorted or a sorted T cell fraction (not recorded which). V and J are TRBV29-1 and TRBJ2-5; TRBD1 or TRBD2 may be the D gene (5 bases each). The TCR originated in a male donor with ankylosing spondylitis or in good health (not recorded which). The CDR3 DNA reads as TGCAGCGTGCCCAGGGACGGGGACCGAGAGACCCAGTACTTC. Protein: CSVPRDGDRETQYF.